This entry features one T cell receptor (beta chain) sequence. The antigen is unknown. This entry comes from a study of CXCR3-negative and CXCR3-positive naive CD8 T cells. Preparation of TRB cDNA libraries relied on 5' RACE carrying UMI labels. TCRdb re-called the 5' RACE reads and gives one entry per CDR3 protein, without DNA. The specimen's table records 8,000 or so distinct CDR3 sequences. Points from the study as a whole: Diversity was high in both naive subsets and much lower in memory cells. Unlike memory cells, which differed, naive CXCR3-negative and CXCR3-positive cells had similar TRBV-TRBJ usage. CXCR3-positive naive cells carried more hydrophobic TRB CDR3s than CXCR3-negative naive cells did.

This CDR3 is built from 17 residues. The germline CDR1 and CDR2 sequences are SGHRS and YFSETQ. This sequence originates from a human donor in good health. Some clones in this sample may be carry-over from other donors' samples. Sequenced: naive CXCR3- CD8+ T cells from blood. The subset: CD45RO-CCR7+CD27+CD95- naive CD8+ T cells lacking CXCR3 (TNR3-). The chain employs TRBV5-1 and TRBJ2-1; TCRdb's assignment of TRBD2 cannot be checked, as there is no DNA. CDR3 sequence reads: CASSFGLAGGKYNEQFF.